This T cell receptor (beta chain) was sequenced during a study of OX40 agonist ivuxolimab in advanced cancers. About the study: An agonistic anti-OX40 (CD134) antibody, ivuxolimab, was used to treat the patients. The dose of intravenous ivuxolimab that patients received every 2 weeks ranged from 0.01 to 10 mg/kg. Three patients had partial responses: one hepatocellular carcinoma, two cutaneous melanoma.

CDR3 length: 16 residues. Germline V CDR1 and CDR2: SGHVS, FNYEAQ. Between the trimmed V and J ends, which lost 1 base and 6 bases, there was a span of 16 bases. Overall study findings and caveats: Low normalized T-cell clonal expansion was also seen in some nonresponders.

A single count supports this clone. The antigen is unknown. Using immunoSEQ multiplex PCR, the repertoire was profiled, and TCRdb retains in-frame clones only, with some absent. This sample has 40,000 to 60,000 clones, with approximately 88% found just once. The chain uses TRBV7-6 and TRBJ1-5; D is unclear. The sample here was CD4+ or CD8+ T cells sorted from blood, taken in a trial of the OX40 agonist ivuxolimab. This TCR was recovered from an adult with an advanced solid tumor such as melanoma, head and neck, liver or kidney cancer. The CDR3 is CASSLGVAGSGQPQHF. DNA of the CDR3: TGTGCCAGCAGCTTAGGGGTTGCCGGTTCCGGTCAGCCCCAGCATTTT.